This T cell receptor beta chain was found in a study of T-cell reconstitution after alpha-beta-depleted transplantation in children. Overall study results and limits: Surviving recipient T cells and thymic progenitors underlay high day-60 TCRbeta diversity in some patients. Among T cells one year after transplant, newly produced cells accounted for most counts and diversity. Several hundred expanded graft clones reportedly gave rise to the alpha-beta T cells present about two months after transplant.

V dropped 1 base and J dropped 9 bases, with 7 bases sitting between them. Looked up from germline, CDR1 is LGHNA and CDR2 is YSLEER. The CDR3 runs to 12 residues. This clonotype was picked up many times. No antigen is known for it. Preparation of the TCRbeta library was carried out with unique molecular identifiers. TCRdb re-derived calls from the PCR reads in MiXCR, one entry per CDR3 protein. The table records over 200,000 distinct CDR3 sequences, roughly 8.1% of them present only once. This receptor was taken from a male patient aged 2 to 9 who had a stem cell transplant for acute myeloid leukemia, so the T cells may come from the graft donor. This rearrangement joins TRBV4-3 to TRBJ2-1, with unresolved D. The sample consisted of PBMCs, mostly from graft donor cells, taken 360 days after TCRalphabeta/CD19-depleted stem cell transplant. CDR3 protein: CASSQVGLEQFF. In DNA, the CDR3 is TGCGCCAGCAGCCAAGTCGGGCTTGAGCAGTTCTTC.